This TCR beta chain was sequenced during a study of shared clonotypes between healthy human individuals. Study-wide findings and caveats: A limitation of the genetic and exposure-history diversity represented arose from few donors. Generally, estimated richness proved larger in naive subsets than it did in memory subsets. In contrast to clonotypes shared by all four donors, non-shared clonotypes had lower generation probabilities.

CD45RO-negative, CCR7-selected cells formed the naive CD8 fraction, which excluded terminally differentiated effector memory CD45RA+ cells. As handled by the study authors: Quality scores were absent from the junction-only immunoSEQ sequences, so filtering differed. Sequencing used immunoSEQ multiplex PCR; TCRdb keeps in-frame clones, though not all of them. From that table come the V and J calls and clone size; the DNA was used to work out D and trimming. The sample comprises about 1.9 million clones, 93% of which are singletons, and less than 2% rests with the top ten. The CDR3 contains 14 residues. J lost 7 bases, V lost 5 bases, and 7 bases had no gene match. The germline gives CDR1 LGHNA, CDR2 YSLEER. As concerns this clone: Its antigen is unknown.

This sequence originates from a man between 18 and 35 years old in good health. Some clones in this sample may be carry-over from other donors' samples. Specimen: naive CD8+ T cells from PBMCs. This chain links TRBV4-3 with TRBJ2-1; 8 bases are shared with TRBD1. CDR3 DNA sequence: TGCGCCAGCAGCGACGGGACAGGTGGAAATGAGCAGTTCTTC. The encoded protein is CASSDGTGGNEQFF.